This T cell receptor (beta chain) emerged from a study of T cell responses to AZD1222 COVID-19 vaccine. Study outcomes and limitations: Nearly half of spike-specific TCRs reportedly go after variant regions that carry no mutations. The study found Spike-specific TCR breadth and depth rose after two AZD1222 doses. Without day 14 samples, only post-peak T cell repertoires were studied. Most donors were white British and more were female, and clonal diversity was possibly underestimated.

Using immunoSEQ multiplex PCR, the repertoire was profiled, and TCRdb retains in-frame clones only, with some absent. The sample's table shows around 150,000 clones. Notes on this clone: Its antigen is currently unknown.

Germline CDR1 reads MDHEN; CDR2 reads SYDVKM. The J segment lost 5 bases and the V segment lost 5 bases, leaving 5 bases of the junction unmatched. This CDR3 is built from 15 residues. The clonotype originates from an adult in good health. V and J are TRBV28 and TRBJ2-5, with 13 bases that match TRBD2. Material for sequencing was peripheral blood. Here the CDR3 DNA reads TGTGCCAGCAGTCTAACTAGCGGGGGGGCCGAGACCCAGTACTTC. This sequence encodes CASSLTSGGAETQYF.